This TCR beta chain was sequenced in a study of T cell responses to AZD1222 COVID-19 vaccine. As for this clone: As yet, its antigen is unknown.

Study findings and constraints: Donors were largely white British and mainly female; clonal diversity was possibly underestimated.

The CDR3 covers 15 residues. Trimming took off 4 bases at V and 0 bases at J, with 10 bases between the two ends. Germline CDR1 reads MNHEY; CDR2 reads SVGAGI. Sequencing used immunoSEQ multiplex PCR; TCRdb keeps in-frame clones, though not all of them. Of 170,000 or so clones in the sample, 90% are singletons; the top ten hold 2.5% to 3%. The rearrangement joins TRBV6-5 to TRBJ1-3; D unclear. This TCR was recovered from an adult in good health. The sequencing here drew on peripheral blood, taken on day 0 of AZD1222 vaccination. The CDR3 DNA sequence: TGTGCCAGCAGTTTGGCGGTCTTCTCTGGAAACACCATATATTTT. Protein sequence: CASSLAVFSGNTIYF.